This TCR beta chain was found in a study of cytomegalovirus exposure and HLA in healthy donors. Study at large: Genetic ancestry analysis placed around 76% of the 300 to 500 donors that were genotyped in the Caucasian-associated cluster.

Regarding the study as a whole: Analysis performed later showed TCR beta chains linked to HLA being more clonally expanded than equally common others. The study listed roughly 160 cytomegalovirus-associated TCR beta chains. A later analysis appeared to link common viral pathogens to several of the most significant clusters.

With respect to this clone: Its specificity is unknown.

This CDR3 is built from 14 residues. V lost 4 bases to trimming and J lost 7 bases; unmatched junction nucleotides: 8. CDR1 SGHTA and CDR2 FQGNSA come from the germline V gene. The PCR was carried out with 60 Vbeta primers and 13 Jbeta primers. TCRdb's table, derived via immunoSEQ multiplex PCR, lists solely in-frame clones and lacks some. The table includes tens of thousands of clones, almost 80% detected once. Sequenced: PBMCs. The chain couples TRBV7-2 to TRBJ2-3; 7 bases are shared with TRBD2. The receptor's source is a woman between 35 and 50 years old in good health and CMV-seropositive. CDR3 amino acids: CASSSPTSWYTQYF. In DNA, the CDR3 is TGTGCCAGCAGCTCCCCGACTAGCTGGTATACGCAGTATTTT.